The sequence of this T cell receptor (beta chain) was determined in a study of post-analysis software for immune sequencing data. Study-level background: Included among the disease courses, which were recorded for the cohort, were relapsing-remitting, secondary progressive and progressive-relapsing multiple sclerosis. Study results and caveats: Comparison with controls showed significantly lower normalized Chao1 diversity in multiple sclerosis patients.

Unique-molecular-identifier-tagged TCR beta cDNA libraries were used. TCRdb itself ran the PCR reads through MiXCR, one entry per CDR3 protein. This table has fewer than 700,000 distinct CDR3 sequences, 44% appearing once. This clonotype was counted once. As yet, its antigen is unknown. At one end, the junction sequence differs from germline, possibly due to a read error. Sequencing was done on a sample of blood. The sequence came from a girl aged 10 to 17 with multiple sclerosis.

The CDR3 DNA follows: TGTGCCAGCAGTGACTACAGGGACTTGAGCTCCTACGAACAGTACTTC. It yields the protein CASSDYRDLSSYEQYF. The rearrangement uses TRBV6-1 and TRBJ2-7; D may correspond to TRBD1 or TRBD2 (6 bases each). This CDR3 has 16 residues. CDR1 is MNHNS and CDR2 is SASEGT in the germline V gene.